The 10 T cell receptor beta chains below were found in one sample sequenced in a study of blood T cell repertoires in COVID-19. This table comes from immunoSEQ multiplex PCR, and its TCRdb copy is limited to in-frame clones, with some not included. The profile shows 150,000 to 170,000 clones, about four fifths of them singletons. Sequencing used peripheral blood. The origin of the receptors is a woman older than 75 with acute or convalescent COVID-19.

V usage is TRBV19 and J usage is TRBJ1-1, with 9 bases fitting TRBD1. This CDR3 spans 16 amino acids. The germline V gene encodes CDR1 LNHDA and CDR2 SQIVND (reference sequence). V shed 7 bases, J shed 5 bases, and the junction held 14 bases outside the gene matches. This CDR3 is CASTITPDRGWTEAFF. In DNA form, the CDR3 reads TGTGCCAGTACCATAACCCCGGACAGGGGATGGACTGAAGCTTTCTTT.

The chain is built from TRBV7-6 and TRBJ2-7, with TRBD2 matching 9 bases. The CDR3 extends over 15 amino acids. V lost 1 base to trimming and J lost 5 bases; unmatched junction nucleotides: 6. Germline values: CDR1 SGHVS, CDR2 FNYEAQ. The CDR3: CASSLDGGGAHEQYF. The DNA for the CDR3 is TGTGCCAGCAGCTTAGATGGCGGGGGGGCCCACGAGCAGTACTTC. Filled out from reference TRBV7-6 and TRBJ2-7, the complete variable domain reads GAGVSQSPRYKVTKRGQDVALRCDPISGHVSLYWYRQALGQGPEFLTYFNYEAQQDKSGLPNDRFSAERPEGSISTLTIQRTEQRDSAMYRCASSLDGGGAHEQYFGPGTRLTVT.

The chain combines TRBV3-1 (or the pseudogene TRBV3-2) with TRBJ2-1, with 9 bases identical to TRBD2. Germline CDR1 and CDR2: LGHDT and YNNKEL (reference sequence). The CDR3 is 16 amino acids. V lost 3 bases, J lost 1 base, and 4 bases stayed unmatched. In DNA form, the CDR3 reads TGTGCCAGCAGCCAGTCCCTAGCGGGGTCCTACAATGAGCAGTTCTTC. This gives the protein CASSQSLAGSYNEQFF.

This clone was observed a handful of times. The CDR3 region is CASSFSGGYNEQFF. CDR3 bases: TGTGCCAGCAGCTTTTCCGGCGGCTACAATGAGCAGTTCTTC. The genes are TRBV7-3 and TRBJ2-1; D gene uncertain. The germline V and J ends were trimmed by 3 bases and 3 bases, with 9 bases remaining between them. Looked up from germline, CDR1 is SGHTA and CDR2 is FQGTGA. The CDR3 consists of 14 residues.

V gene TRBV5-3 combines with J gene TRBJ2-7; maybe TRBD1 (6 bases). TRBV5-3 is noted as an ORF with a role that remains uncertain. Trimming removed 4 bases at V and 3 bases at J, with 17 bases between. The CDR3 covers 15 residues. CDR3 residues: CARSRRTGLNYEQYF. DNA for the CDR3: TGTGCCAGAAGCCGTCGAACAGGGCTGAACTACGAGCAGTACTTC.

The chain is built from TRBV18 and TRBJ1-5; possible D gene TRBD1, 5 bases. The CDR3 covers 16 residues. Germline V gene data show CDR1 as KGHSH and CDR2 as LQKENI. Trimming pared 5 bases from V and 0 bases from J, leaving 14 bases between. This CDR3 reads CASSRQGLNSNQPQHF. DNA for the CDR3: TGTGCCAGCTCAAGGCAGGGACTAAATAGCAATCAGCCCCAGCATTTT.

The chain uses TRBV5-1 and TRBJ2-7, with a possible D match to TRBD2 (6 bases). The CDR3 has 14 residues. CDR1 and CDR2 from the germline V gene are SGHRS and YFSETQ. Trimming cost V 2 bases and J 1 base, with 10 bases left between them. Here the CDR3 reads CASSFSSASYEQYF. CDR3 sequence (DNA): TGCGCCAGCAGCTTTTCTAGCGCGTCCTACGAGCAGTACTTC.

This clone was picked up a small number of times. J is TRBJ1-1 and V is TRBV27; D not resolved. The CDR3 totals 13 residues. V lost 5 bases, J lost 4 bases, and 11 bases lay in between. Germline assignment: CDR1 MNHEY and CDR2 SMNVEV (reference sequence). The CDR3 sequence is CASSPSEGTEAFF. DNA of the CDR3: TGTGCCAGCAGTCCATCGGAGGGCACTGAAGCTTTCTTT.

This clone showed up just once. This chain joins TRBV18 and TRBJ2-4; TRBD1 might be the D (6 bases). The length of the CDR3 is 13 residues. The V end was cut by 3 bases, the J end by 5 bases, with 8 bases between. Germline loops: CDR1 KGHSH, CDR2 LQKENI. CDR3 in amino acids: CASSPPGENIQYF. The CDR3, as DNA: TGTGCCAGCTCACCGCCAGGGGAAAACATTCAGTACTTC.

This sequence joins TRBV4-1 and TRBJ2-5, with D possibly TRBD2 on 6 matching bases. Germline V gives CDR1 MGHRA, CDR2 YSYEKL. Trimming left V 1 base short and J 5 bases short, with 20 bases between. The length of the CDR3 is 17 residues. In DNA, the CDR3 is TGCGCCAGCAGCCAAGGAGTTTTAGCGGAGGCCCGGGAGACCCAGTACTTC. Protein sequence: CASSQGVLAEARETQYF.